This record covers a single TCR beta chain. The germline V and J ends were trimmed by 3 bases and 0 bases, with 2 bases remaining between them. Per the germline V gene, CDR1 is SGHAT and CDR2 is FQDESV (reference sequence). CDR3 length: 12 residues. The sample comes from a study of OX40 agonist ivuxolimab in advanced cancers. The method was immunoSEQ multiplex PCR; TCRdb's version includes in-frame clones alone and lacks a portion of them. The sample lists approximately 65,000 clones, roughly 82% occurring once. This TCR was sampled from an adult with an advanced solid tumor such as melanoma, head and neck, liver or kidney cancer. The specimen comprised CD4+ or CD8+ T cells sorted from blood, sampled in a trial of the OX40 agonist ivuxolimab. This sequence joins TRBV11-1 and TRBJ1-1; no clear D. CDR3 coding DNA: TGTGCCAGCAGCTTTGTGAACACTGAAGCTTTCTTT. Translated: CASSFVNTEAFF.